A selection of T cell receptor beta chains follows, all from one sample in a study of blood T cell repertoires in COVID-19. The protocol was immunoSEQ multiplex PCR, while the TCRdb copy is restricted to in-frame clones and leaves out a portion. The table records over 200,000 clones, over 75% of them present only once. What was sequenced was peripheral blood. The receptor source for this set is a man aged 35 to 55 with active or convalescent COVID-19. The CDR3 runs from the conserved cysteine through the conserved F or W. D genes are given only for firm matches. Size values are once, few and many counts, or a class for expanded clones, and some rows have none.

d_gene: TRBD1; v_gene: TRBV5-1; abundance: NA; j_gene: TRBJ1-3; CDR3aa: CASSLVQGQSGNTIYF; CDR3nt: TGCGCCAGCAGCTTGGTACAGGGGCAGTCTGGAAACACCATATATTTT
d_gene: TRBD1; v_gene: TRBV27; abundance: NA; j_gene: TRBJ1-2; CDR3aa: CASSFNSGTGVYGYTF; CDR3nt: TGTGCCAGCAGTTTTAACTCCGGGACAGGGGTTTATGGCTACACCTTC
d_gene: TRBD1; v_gene: TRBV25-1; abundance: NA; j_gene: TRBJ1-5; CDR3aa: CASSGLTGGNQPQHF; CDR3nt: TGTGCCAGCAGTGGGCTGACAGGGGGCAATCAGCCCCAGCATTTT
d_gene: TRBD2; v_gene: TRBV5-1; abundance: NA; j_gene: TRBJ2-1; CDR3aa: CASSPGLAGSYNEQFF; CDR3nt: TGCGCCAGCAGCCCCGGACTAGCGGGTTCCTACAATGAGCAGTTCTTC
d_gene: NA; v_gene: TRBV18; abundance: NA; j_gene: TRBJ2-5; CDR3aa: CASSPRSQETQYF; CDR3nt: TGTGCCAGCTCACCTCGGAGTCAAGAGACCCAGTACTTC
d_gene: NA; v_gene: TRBV10-2; abundance: NA; j_gene: TRBJ1-3; CDR3aa: CASRQASGNTIYF; CDR3nt: TGCGCCAGTAGACAGGCCTCTGGAAACACCATATATTTT
d_gene: TRBD2; v_gene: TRBV28; abundance: NA; j_gene: TRBJ2-3; CDR3aa: CASSPTSPYTQYF; CDR3nt: TGTGCCAGCAGTCCGACTAGCCCCTATACGCAGTATTTT
d_gene: TRBD1; v_gene: TRBV10-3; abundance: NA; j_gene: TRBJ2-1; CDR3aa: CAISDSTGGYEQFF; CDR3nt: TGTGCCATCAGTGACTCGACAGGGGGCTATGAGCAGTTCTTC
d_gene: TRBD1; v_gene: TRBV3-1/TRBV3-2; abundance: once; j_gene: TRBJ2-5; CDR3aa: CASSLGTTGGSGQETQYF; CDR3nt: TGTGCCAGCAGCCTCGGGACAACAGGGGGCTCGGGGCAAGAGACCCAGTACTTC
d_gene: NA; v_gene: TRBV20-1; abundance: NA; j_gene: TRBJ1-1; CDR3aa: CSASQGSGGTEAFF; CDR3nt: TGCAGTGCTAGTCAGGGGAGCGGCGGGACTGAAGCTTTCTTT
d_gene: TRBD1; v_gene: TRBV7-3; abundance: NA; j_gene: TRBJ2-7; CDR3aa: CASSATGGHPYEQYF; CDR3nt: TGTGCCAGCAGCGCGACAGGGGGCCATCCCTACGAGCAGTACTTC
d_gene: NA; v_gene: TRBV4-1; abundance: NA; j_gene: TRBJ1-1; CDR3aa: CASSQVVTGFMNTEAFF; CDR3nt: TGCGCCAGCAGCCAAGTAGTGACAGGATTCATGAACACTGAAGCTTTCTTT
d_gene: TRBD2; v_gene: TRBV19; abundance: NA; j_gene: TRBJ2-3; CDR3aa: CASSPGLVVMSDTQYF; CDR3nt: TGTGCCAGTAGTCCAGGACTAGTAGTTATGTCGGATACGCAGTATTTT
d_gene: NA; v_gene: TRBV28; abundance: few; j_gene: TRBJ2-1; CDR3aa: CASSPDRGNNEQFF; CDR3nt: TGTGCCAGCAGTCCCGACCGGGGGAACAATGAGCAGTTCTTC
d_gene: TRBD1; v_gene: TRBV28; abundance: NA; j_gene: TRBJ2-5; CDR3aa: CASSARLDRGLETQYF; CDR3nt: TGTGCCAGCAGTGCGCGCCTGGACAGGGGGCTGGAGACCCAGTACTTC
d_gene: NA; v_gene: TRBV4-1; abundance: NA; j_gene: TRBJ1-2; CDR3aa: CASSQVGDYGYTF; CDR3nt: TGCGCCAGCAGCCAAGTAGGGGACTATGGCTACACCTTC
d_gene: NA; v_gene: TRBV11-2; abundance: NA; j_gene: TRBJ1-2; CDR3aa: CASSSPGGGGYTF; CDR3nt: TGTGCCAGCAGCTCCCCTGGAGGCGGAGGCTACACCTTC
d_gene: TRBD1; v_gene: TRBV19; abundance: NA; j_gene: TRBJ1-6; CDR3aa: CASSSRTGWNSPLHF; CDR3nt: TGTGCCAGTAGTTCCCGGACAGGGTGGAATTCACCCCTCCACTTT